The clone carrying this TCR beta chain was counted a few times. The antigen is not known. The data are from a study of T cell repertoires in cytomegalovirus infection. Study summary: A matching HLA type, together with CMV infection, was signaled by public TCR beta signatures.

One entry per CDR3 protein results from TCRdb running MiXCR on the reads. Of some 680,000 distinct CDR3 sequences in the sample, approximately 34% were seen once. Study-level results: Individuals carrying CMV plus the relevant HLA were identified by cumulative frequency of public TCR beta families. Dominant in the ex vivo response were TCR beta clonotypes restricted by HLA-C and specific for CMV.

This TCR came from a human donor in good health (CMV status not recorded). Some clones in this sample may be carry-over from other donors' samples. The material sequenced was PBMCs.

CDR3 sequence (DNA): TGTGCCAGCAGCTTAGGGACAACAAGACCTTACGAGCAGTACTTC. Its protein product is CASSLGTTRPYEQYF. The rearrangement joins TRBV7-8 to TRBJ2-7, with TRBD1 as a possible D gene (5 bases). Germline CDR1 and CDR2: SGHVS and FQNEAQ. The CDR3 has 15 amino acids. The V end was cut by 1 base, the J end by 4 bases, with 14 bases between. Full variable domain (rest looked up from reference TRBV7-8 and TRBJ2-7): GAGVSQSPRYKVAKRGQDVALRCDPISGHVSLFWYQQALGQGPEFLTYFQNEAQLDKSGLPSDRFFAERPEGSVSTLKIQRTQQEDSAVYLCASSLGTTRPYEQYFGPGTRLTVT.